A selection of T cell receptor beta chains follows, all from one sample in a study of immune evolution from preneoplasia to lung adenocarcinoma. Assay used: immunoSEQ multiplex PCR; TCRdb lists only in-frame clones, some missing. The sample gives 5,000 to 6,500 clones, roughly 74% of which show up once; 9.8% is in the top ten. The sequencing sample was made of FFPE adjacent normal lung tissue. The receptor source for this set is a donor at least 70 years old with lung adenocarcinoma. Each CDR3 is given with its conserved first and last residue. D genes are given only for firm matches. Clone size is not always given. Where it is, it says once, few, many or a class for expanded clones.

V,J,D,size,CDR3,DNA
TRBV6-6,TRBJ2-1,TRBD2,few,CASSYGAGDNEQFF,TGTGCCAGCAGTTACGGGGCGGGGGACAATGAGCAGTTCTTC
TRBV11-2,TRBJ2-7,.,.,CASSFSEGVQYF,TGTGCCAGCAGCTTTAGCGAGGGAGTGCAGTACTTC
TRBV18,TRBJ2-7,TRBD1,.,CASSPGTGYYEQYF,TGTGCCAGCTCACCTGGGACAGGGTACTACGAGCAGTACTTC
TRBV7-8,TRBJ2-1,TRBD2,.,CASSPASGSWNEQFF,TGTGCCAGCAGCCCAGCTAGCGGGAGTTGGAATGAGCAGTTCTTC
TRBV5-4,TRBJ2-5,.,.,CASSKGTTREETQYF,TGTGCCAGCAGCAAAGGGACAACCCGCGAAGAGACCCAGTACTTC
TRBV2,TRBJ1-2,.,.,CASSERTSTNYGYTF,TGTGCCAGCAGTGAACGGACAAGTACTAACTATGGCTACACCTTC
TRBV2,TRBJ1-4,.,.,CASSARPGREKLFF,TGTGCCAGCAGTGCCAGGCCAGGGCGTGAAAAACTGTTTTTT
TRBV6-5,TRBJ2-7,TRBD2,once,CASSYGTSGYEQYF,TGTGCCAGCAGTTACGGGACTAGCGGGTACGAGCAGTACTTC
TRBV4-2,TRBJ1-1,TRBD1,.,CASSHGTGRGGTEAFF,TGTGCCAGCAGCCACGGGACAGGGAGGGGAGGCACTGAAGCTTTCTTT
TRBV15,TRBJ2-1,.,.,CATSRDEEEGQFF,TGTGCCACCAGCAGAGATGAAGAAGAGGGGCAGTTCTTC
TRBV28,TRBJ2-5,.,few,CASSLLDQETQYF,TGTGCCAGCAGTTTACTGGATCAAGAGACCCAGTACTTC
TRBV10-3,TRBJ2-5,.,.,CAISAGSGETQYF,TGTGCCATCAGTGCCGGTAGCGGAGAGACCCAGTACTTC
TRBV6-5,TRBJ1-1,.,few,CASREQAMNTEAFF,TGTGCCAGCAGGGAGCAGGCCATGAACACTGAAGCTTTCTTT
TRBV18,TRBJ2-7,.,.,CASSPPNTYEQYF,TGTGCCAGCTCACCACCGAACACCTACGAGCAGTACTTC
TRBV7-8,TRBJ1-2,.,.,CASSLASRAYGYTF,TGTGCCAGCAGCTTAGCGTCCAGGGCCTATGGCTACACCTTC
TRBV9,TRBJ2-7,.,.,CASSVGFRSYEQYF,TGTGCCAGCAGCGTAGGCTTCCGCTCCTACGAGCAGTACTTC
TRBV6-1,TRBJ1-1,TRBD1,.,CASRKRTGGYTEAFF,TGTGCCAGCAGGAAGAGGACAGGGGGCTACACTGAAGCTTTCTTT
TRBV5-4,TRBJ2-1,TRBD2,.,CASSFSGSSYNEQFF,TGTGCCAGCAGCTTTAGCGGGAGCTCCTACAATGAGCAGTTCTTC
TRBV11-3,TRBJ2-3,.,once,CASSLGGLISADTQYF,TGTGCCAGCAGCTTAGGAGGCCTAATCTCCGCAGATACGCAGTATTTT
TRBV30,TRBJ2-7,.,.,CAWSVRGWLGEQYF,TGTGCCTGGAGTGTACGGGGCTGGTTGGGGGAGCAGTACTTC
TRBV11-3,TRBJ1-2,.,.,CASSLYRRGYTF,TGTGCCAGCAGCTTATACCGTCGGGGCTACACCTTC
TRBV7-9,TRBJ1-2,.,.,CASSPSPGRGGYTF,TGTGCCAGCAGCCCCTCCCCGGGGCGCGGTGGCTACACCTTC